There are many counts of the clone carrying this TCR beta chain. Its antigen is undetermined. The data derive from a study of Graves' ophthalmopathy and Graves' hyperthyroidism. Study context: Before any treatment, peripheral blood was taken at the initial diagnosis. General observations from the study: In blood, most expanded thyroid clonotypes above 0.001 frequency were also detected. The 13-signature model separated ophthalmopathy from stable hyperthyroidism at 85% to 90% sensitivity and about 81% specificity.

CDR1 and CDR2 from the germline V gene are SQVTM and ANQGSEA. V lost 5 bases, J lost 2 bases, and 5 bases stayed unmatched. The CDR3 has 15 residues. RNA transcripts yielded amplified TCR beta CDR3 regions. HTBI-primed first-round RT-PCR preceded second-round multiplex PCR. TCRdb used MiXCR to reprocess the multiplex PCR reads, holding one entry per CDR3 protein. Of hundreds of thousands of distinct CDR3 sequences in the sample, about 24% are singletons; the top ten hold approximately 7%. Other autoimmune diseases, uncontrolled infections, pregnancy or lactation ruled patients out of participation. The clonotype was recovered from a woman younger than 30 with stable Graves' hyperthyroidism. Some clones in this sample may be carry-over from other donors' samples. The chain employs TRBV29-1 and TRBJ2-5; 13 bases match TRBD2. The sequencing input was peripheral blood. CDR3 DNA sequence: TGCAGCGTTTCAGGGACTAGCGGGGTACAAGAGACCCAGTACTTC. Encoded protein: CSVSGTSGVQETQYF.